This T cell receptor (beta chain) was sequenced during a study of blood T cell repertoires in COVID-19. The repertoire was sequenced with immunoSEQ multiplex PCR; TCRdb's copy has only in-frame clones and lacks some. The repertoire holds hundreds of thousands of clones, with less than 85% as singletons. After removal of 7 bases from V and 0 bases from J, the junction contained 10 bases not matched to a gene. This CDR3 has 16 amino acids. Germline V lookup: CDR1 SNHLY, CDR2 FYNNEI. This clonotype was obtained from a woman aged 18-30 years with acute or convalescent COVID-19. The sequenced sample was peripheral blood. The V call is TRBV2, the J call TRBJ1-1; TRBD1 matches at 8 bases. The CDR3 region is CASILDRAGVNTEAFF. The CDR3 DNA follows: TGTGCCAGCATCTTGGACAGGGCTGGTGTGAACACTGAAGCTTTCTTT.